The rows below give T cell receptor beta chains drawn from one sample of a study of T cell repertoires in cytomegalovirus infection. One entry per CDR3 protein results from TCRdb running MiXCR on the reads. This sample has some 310,000 distinct CDR3 sequences, with more than 20% found just once. No antigen has been identified for these receptors. This material consisted of cultured PBMCs, taken from culture after CMV antigen stimulation. These receptors were taken from a human donor in good health (CMV status not recorded). Some clones in this sample may be carry-over from other donors' samples. Each CDR3 is given with its conserved first and last residue. Clone size is given for some rows only: seen once, a few or many times, or a class if the clone is expanded.

clone_size	v_call	j_call	cdr3_aa
NA	TRBV4-2	TRBJ2-3	CASSQHSGVADTQYF
NA	TRBV28	TRBJ1-1	CASNPAGGAGDTEAFF
NA	TRBV3-1	TRBJ2-7	CASSPQRDSGGYEQYF
few	TRBV7-6	TRBJ2-1	CASSLVRGTSGFYNEQFF
NA	TRBV19	TRBJ2-5	CASSARQETQYF
NA	TRBV29-1	TRBJ2-1	CSVVPGSSSYNEQFF
NA	TRBV9	TRBJ1-2	CASSVDPGVNYGYTF
many	TRBV4-3	TRBJ1-6	CASSLVTGTGGSPLHF
NA	TRBV7-8	TRBJ2-3	CASTLRGSGADTQYF
NA	TRBV28	TRBJ2-3	CASSLPGTPFVDTQYF
NA	TRBV28	TRBJ2-1	CASNQYYNEQFF
NA	TRBV7-6	TRBJ2-5	CASSRGSAETQYF
NA	TRBV5-6	TRBJ2-5	CASSWGALAAYQETQYF
few	TRBV6-2/TRBV6-3	TRBJ2-5	CATRIRDRETQYF
NA	TRBV6-4	TRBJ1-5	CASSESAAQPQHF
many	TRBV6-5	TRBJ2-2	CASSTFTGELFF
NA	TRBV24-1	TRBJ2-3	CATMADSTDTQYF
once	TRBV4-3	TRBJ2-3	CASSQTTPGLAESTDTQYF
few	TRBV12-3/TRBV12-4	TRBJ2-1	CASSSSGRAYNEQFF
NA	TRBV11-3	TRBJ2-1	CASSLTVDNEQFF
once	TRBV19	TRBJ2-1	CASSTGGGVDEQFF
NA	TRBV7-6	TRBJ1-4	CASSPSRTGREKLFF
NA	TRBV29-1	TRBJ2-3	CSVGRTGGDTQYF
few	TRBV20-1	TRBJ2-1	CSARVIAGESYNEQFF
NA	TRBV19	TRBJ2-1	CASKGRNEQFF
NA	TRBV12-3/TRBV12-4	TRBJ2-3	CASSFRTSGRFTDTQYF
few	TRBV27	TRBJ1-6	CASSPMTGSVSPLHF
many	TRBV9	TRBJ2-1	CASSVAGGSYVNEQFF
few	TRBV20-1	TRBJ2-1	CSAKETSGYNEQFF
once	TRBV5-1	TRBJ1-1	CASSPRGQGGTEAFF
NA	TRBV12-3/TRBV12-4	TRBJ2-1	CASSLGTGSGFISDEQFF
NA	TRBV18	TRBJ2-5	CASSPTGTGQETQYF